This is a list of T cell receptor beta chains from one sample in a study of T cell responses to AZD1222 COVID-19 vaccine. The repertoire was sequenced with immunoSEQ multiplex PCR; TCRdb's copy has only in-frame clones and lacks some. The table has 130,000 to 150,000 clones, approximately 85% seen once; the top ten hold around 4.3%. The source was peripheral blood, collected on day 0 of MenACWY control vaccination. The receptors derive from an adult in good health. Both conserved end residues are part of each CDR3. D genes are given only for firm matches. The listing skips clone size in some rows; elsewhere it reads once, few, many or a size class.

J	size	D	V	DNA	CDR3
TRBJ1-2	once	.	TRBV6-4	TGTGCCAGCAGCGTCAATGACCCCGGGACAAGAATAGACTACACCTTC	CASSVNDPGTRIDYTF
TRBJ1-1	.	.	TRBV19	TGTGCCACCCTTTCGCCGGGGCAGGGGATAAATGAAGCTTTCTTT	CATLSPGQGINEAFF
TRBJ2-4	.	.	TRBV21-1	TGTGCCAGCAGCACCCCGGGAGAGACAGAAAACATTCAGTACTTC	CASSTPGETENIQYF
TRBJ2-5	.	.	TRBV7-8	TGTGCCAGCAGCCGTGAGACCCAGTACTTC	CASSRETQYF
TRBJ2-5	.	.	TRBV6-5	TGTGCCAGCAGTTACTCTGGGGGAATGGGCGGAGAGACCCAGTACTTC	CASSYSGGMGGETQYF
TRBJ1-2	.	.	TRBV12-3/TRBV12-4	TGTGCCAGCAGTTTAAGGAGGTACGGCTACACCTTC	CASSLRRYGYTF
TRBJ1-4	.	.	TRBV2	TGTGCCAGCAGTGCAGGGCGAACGAATGAAAAACTGTTTTTT	CASSAGRTNEKLFF
TRBJ1-2	few	.	TRBV7-8	TGTGCCAGCAGCCCAAGGGGTGGGGGGCTCAACTATGGCTACACCTTC	CASSPRGGGLNYGYTF
TRBJ2-7	.	TRBD1	TRBV5-1	TGCGCCAGCAGCTGGGAGACAGGGGTCTACGAGCAGTACTTC	CASSWETGVYEQYF
TRBJ2-7	.	TRBD2	TRBV14	TGTGCCAGCAGCCAAAGGGGACTAGCGGGGCGGGGGCAGTACTTC	CASSQRGLAGRGQYF
TRBJ1-2	.	.	TRBV6-5	TGTGCCAGCAGTTACTCGAGGGAGAACAAGGGCGATGGCTACACCTTC	CASSYSRENKGDGYTF
TRBJ1-2	once	.	TRBV7-9	TGTGCCAGCAGCTTGGTTTTAACCTATGGCTACACCTTC	CASSLVLTYGYTF
TRBJ1-6	once	.	TRBV2	TGTGCCAGCAGAGGGCCAGTGGATAATTCACCCCTCCACTTT	CASRGPVDNSPLHF
TRBJ2-6	.	TRBD2	TRBV7-3	TGTGCCAGCAGCCCTTCTAGCGGGTCTTCCTCTGGGGCCAACGTCCTGACTTTC	CASSPSSGSSSGANVLTF
TRBJ2-7	.	.	TRBV20-1	TGCAGTGCTAGTGTCGGTTCCAACGAGCAGTACTTC	CSASVGSNEQYF
TRBJ1-2	.	TRBD1	TRBV28	TGTGCCAGCAGTTTAGGACAGGACAACTATGGCTACACCTTC	CASSLGQDNYGYTF
TRBJ2-3	.	.	TRBV18	TGTGCCAGCTCACCAACGGGACAACGCACAGATACGCAGTATTTT	CASSPTGQRTDTQYF
TRBJ1-1	.	.	TRBV7-6	TGTGCCAGCAGCTTGGGGGGTAGTAGTCGTAGAACTGCCGCTGAAGCTTTCTTT	CASSLGGSSRRTAAEAFF
TRBJ2-1	.	TRBD2	TRBV6-5	TGTGCCAGCAGAGCGGGACTAGCGGGGGTAAATGAGCAGTTCTTC	CASRAGLAGVNEQFF
TRBJ2-7	.	TRBD2	TRBV28	TGTGCCAGCAGTCAAAGGGGCGGGGGTTCCTACGAGCAGTACTTC	CASSQRGGGSYEQYF
TRBJ2-7	few	.	TRBV7-8	TGTGCCAGCAGCTTAATCCGGGGGGCCTCCTACGAGCAGTACTTC	CASSLIRGASYEQYF
TRBJ2-2	few	.	TRBV9	TGTGCCAGCAGCGTAGGGTCAGGGCGCACCGGGGAGCTGTTTTTT	CASSVGSGRTGELFF
TRBJ2-2	.	.	TRBV7-2	TGTGCCAGCAGCTTAGATTCGTCTTTAAGCGGGGAGCTGTTTTTT	CASSLDSSLSGELFF
TRBJ1-6	.	.	TRBV18	TGTGCCAGCTCACCGGGAGCTTCCTCCTATAATTCACCCCTCCACTTT	CASSPGASSYNSPLHF
TRBJ1-1	.	.	TRBV19	TGTGCCAGTAGTCTTAGGGGAGCCAGATGGGCTTTCTTT	CASSLRGARWAFF
TRBJ1-3	few	.	TRBV29-1	TGCAGCGTTGAAGATTTGGGTACGGGAAACACCATATATTTT	CSVEDLGTGNTIYF
TRBJ1-2	.	.	TRBV4-1	TGCGCCAGCAGCCAAGACAGCTATGGCTACACCTTC	CASSQDSYGYTF
TRBJ1-2	.	TRBD1	TRBV18	TGTGCCAGCTCGCCATCCAGGGGGGACGGCTACACCTTC	CASSPSRGDGYTF
TRBJ2-7	.	.	TRBV9	TGTGCCAGCAGCGTAGGGGATTCGCGGTGGTACGAGCAGTACTTC	CASSVGDSRWYEQYF
TRBJ2-5	.	.	TRBV3-1/TRBV3-2	TGTGCCAGCAGCCTTCGGGGGCAAGAGACCCAGTACTTC	CASSLRGQETQYF
TRBJ2-5	few	.	TRBV5-1	TGCGCCAGCAGCTTGGTGGGGGGCGAAGAGACCCAGTACTTC	CASSLVGGEETQYF
TRBJ2-3	few	.	TRBV7-8	TGTGCCAGCAGCTTAGTGGTCATGACAGATACGCAGTATTTT	CASSLVVMTDTQYF
TRBJ1-6	.	TRBD1	TRBV9	TGTGCCAGCAGCCCGTTGACCGGGACAGGGAATTCACCCCTCCACTTT	CASSPLTGTGNSPLHF
TRBJ2-1	.	TRBD2	TRBV12-3/TRBV12-4	TGTGCCAGCAGTTCTCCAGCGGGGAAGGAGTTCTTC	CASSSPAGKEFF
TRBJ1-2	.	.	TRBV10-3	TGTGCCACGAGACCCCCGGGACCTAACTATGGCTACACCTTC	CATRPPGPNYGYTF
TRBJ1-2	.	TRBD1	TRBV15	TGTGCCACCAGCAGCCCGGGACAGGGTGTCGGCTACACCTTC	CATSSPGQGVGYTF
TRBJ2-1	.	TRBD1	TRBV4-2	TGTGCCAGCAGCCCAGGGACAGTCAATGAGCAGTTCTTC	CASSPGTVNEQFF
TRBJ1-3	once	TRBD1	TRBV7-9	TGTGCCAGCAGCACCTTAGGACAGGGGGCTGGAAACACCATATATTTT	CASSTLGQGAGNTIYF
TRBJ2-7	few	.	TRBV5-5	TGTGCCAGCAGCTTTAGCTCCTACGAGCAGTACTTC	CASSFSSYEQYF
TRBJ1-2	.	TRBD1	TRBV28	TGTGCCAGCAGGCGTCCGGGACAGAGTCTCTATGGCTACACCTTC	CASRRPGQSLYGYTF